This T cell receptor beta chain was captured in a study of T cell changes during pregnancy in multiple sclerosis. With 0 bases clipped from V and 9 bases from J, the junction kept 8 bases outside the gene matches. CDR3 size: 15 residues. The germline V gene has CDR1 LGHNA and CDR2 YNFKEQ. Profiling relied on immunoSEQ multiplex PCR, and the TCRdb table lists in-frame clones only, not all of them. In the table there are around 66,000 clones, roughly nine tenths of which are singletons. The chain employs TRBV4-2 and TRBJ2-1; 7 nucleotides agree with TRBD1. The sample in question was peripheral blood, obtained in the first trimester of pregnancy. The receptor's source is a female donor in good health, enrolled as a control in a pregnancy study. Written as DNA, the CDR3 is TGTGCCAGCAGCCAAGAAAGGGGGCCAGTTGGTGAGCAGTTCTTC. It encodes CASSQERGPVGEQFF.